What follows are 9 T cell receptor beta chains derived from one specimen sequenced in a study of T cell repertoires in cytomegalovirus infection. MiXCR was run by TCRdb on the reads, yielding one entry per CDR3 protein. The sample lists roughly 990,000 distinct CDR3 sequences, roughly a third occurring once. For these receptors, no antigen is known. Sequencing used cultured CD8+ T cells from PBMCs, obtained from culture after CMV antigen stimulation. These receptors were taken from a human donor in good health (CMV status not recorded). Some clones in this sample may be carry-over from other donors' samples.

This clonotype occurred a few times. The rearrangement uses TRBV5-6 and TRBJ2-5; 7 bases align to TRBD1. V shed 0 bases, J shed 2 bases, and the junction held 7 bases outside the gene matches. CDR3 size: 16 residues. Germline loops: CDR1 SGHDT, CDR2 YYEEEE. The CDR3 nucleotides read TGTGCCAGCAGCTTGGAGCTCGGGACAGATCAAGAGACCCAGTACTTC. Its protein product is CASSLELGTDQETQYF.

This chain connects TRBV6-5 to TRBJ2-3, with D possibly called TRBD1 or TRBD2 (6 bases each). This CDR3 has 15 amino acids. The germline gives CDR1 MNHEY, CDR2 SVGAGI. V was shortened by 2 bases and J by 2 bases, with 11 bases between the two germline ends. The CDR3 nucleotides are TGTGCCAGCAGTTACGCGGGACACCCCACAGATACGCAGTATTTT. Translation: CASSYAGHPTDTQYF.

The chain employs TRBV7-9 and TRBJ1-2, with D possibly matching TRBD1 (6 bases). This CDR3 is built from 14 residues. Trimming left V 1 base short and J 6 bases short, with 12 bases between. CDR1 is SEHNR, CDR2 FQNEAQ, per germline (reference sequence). The CDR3 bases are TGTGCCAGCAGCTTAGTGACCGGGGGCGATGGCTACACCTTC. Residues: CASSLVTGGDGYTF. Looking up the rest from reference TRBV7-9 and TRBJ1-2 gives the full variable domain: DTGVSQNPRHKITKRGQNVTFRCDPISEHNRLYWYRQTLGQGPEFLTYFQNEAQLEKSRLLSDRFSAERPKGSFSTLEIQRTEQGDSAMYLCASSLVTGGDGYTFGSGTRLTVV.

This chain connects TRBV7-9 to TRBJ2-7; 10 bases are shared with TRBD2. This CDR3 comprises 16 residues. V shed 3 bases, J shed 2 bases, and the junction held 7 bases outside the gene matches. Germline CDR1 reads SEHNR; CDR2 reads FQNEAQ (reference sequence). The CDR3 DNA reads TGTGCCAGCAGCTTTACTACTAGCGGGGTGACCTACGAGCAGTACTTC. Its protein product is CASSFTTSGVTYEQYF.

The rearrangement uses TRBV7-9 and TRBJ2-1; D is uncertain. The germline V gene encodes CDR1 SEHNR and CDR2 FQNEAQ (reference sequence). CDR3 length equals 13 residues. V lost 6 bases and J 3 bases, leaving 9 bases between the germline ends. The CDR3 nucleotides read TGTGCCAGCAGAGACACCAACTACAATGAGCAGTTCTTC. This encodes CASRDTNYNEQFF.

This clonotype was observed a few times. The chain combines TRBV27 with TRBJ2-3; D remains ambiguous. V gave up 1 base and J gave up 5 bases, with 16 bases separating them. CDR3 size: 16 residues. CDR1 and CDR2 from the germline V gene are MNHEY and SMNVEV (reference sequence). The CDR3 here is CASSLFDTPEGDTQYF. The CDR3 DNA reads TGTGCCAGCAGTTTATTCGATACCCCCGAAGGAGATACGCAGTATTTT.

This clonotype was seen more than once but under ten times. V and J are TRBV4-1 and TRBJ2-5; D is unclear. The V and J ends lost 0 bases and 1 base respectively, with 12 bases between them. The CDR3 has 16 amino acids. In germline, CDR1 is MGHRA, CDR2 YSYEKL. CDR3 sequence reads: CASSQEGSYFQETQYF. The CDR3 region has the DNA TGCGCCAGCAGCCAAGAAGGCAGCTATTTCCAAGAGACCCAGTACTTC.

This clonotype occurred many times. V gene TRBV14 combines with J gene TRBJ2-1; D ambiguous. The CDR3 spans 12 residues. Germline V lookup: CDR1 SGHDN, CDR2 FVKESK. V lost 6 bases and J lost 8, with 11 bases in between. CDR3 sequence: CASSRRGDEQFF. CDR3 sequence (DNA): TGTGCCAGCAGTAGACGAGGCGATGAGCAGTTCTTC.

This clonotype was counted only a few times. The rearrangement uses TRBV7-6 and TRBJ2-7; perhaps TRBD2 as D (6 bases). The V gene's germline CDR1 is SGHVS and CDR2 FNYEAQ. This CDR3 has 15 amino acids. V lost 4 bases and J lost 0, with 13 bases in between. The CDR3 DNA is TGTGCCAGCAGCTCAACCGGGGGATACTCCTACGAGCAGTACTTC. Translation: CASSSTGGYSYEQYF.